The clone carrying this T cell receptor (beta chain) was counted once. This record comes from a study of blood T cell repertoires in COVID-19. Study summary: Sample material is recorded as cDNA or gDNA derived from T cells, B-cell-depleted T cells, or PBMCs.

Profiled with immunoSEQ multiplex PCR; TCRdb holds only in-frame clones, not every one. The sample contains 200,000 to 250,000 clones, approximately 83% of which appear only once. The receptor was isolated from a man aged 30 to 39 who had recovered from COVID-19. Sequencing was performed on peripheral blood.

The CDR3 here is CASSRDFTGNTIYF. CDR3 nucleotides: TGTGCCAGCAGCAGGGACTTTACTGGAAACACCATATATTTT. This rearrangement joins TRBV7-2 to TRBJ1-3, with D possibly TRBD1 on 5 matching bases. The germline V and J ends were trimmed by 5 bases and 2 bases, with 10 bases remaining between them. The germline V gene encodes CDR1 SGHTA and CDR2 FQGNSA. CDR3 length: 14 amino acids. Using reference TRBV7-2 and TRBJ1-3 for the parts outside the CDR3, the full variable domain is GAGVSQSPSNKVTEKGKDVELRCDPISGHTALYWYRQSLGQGLEFLIYFQGNSAPDKSGLPSDRFSAERTGGSVSTLTIQRTQQEDSAVYLCASSRDFTGNTIYFGEGSWLTVV.